This passage covers 16 T cell receptor beta chains from one sample sequenced in a study of blood T cell repertoires in COVID-19. Clones were sequenced by immunoSEQ multiplex PCR, and TCRdb holds only the in-frame ones, with some missing. The sample lists 130,000 to 150,000 clones, 84% occurring once. The specimen was peripheral blood. Receptors originate from a woman of 80 years or more in a cohort sampled during active or convalescent COVID-19.

This clone was detected only once. The V call is TRBV10-3, the J call TRBJ2-6, with 11 positions matching TRBD1. Germline CDR1 is ENHRY and CDR2 is SYGVKD. Losses at the gene ends were 6 bases for V and 2 bases for J; bases not matched to a gene: 3. This CDR3 contains 16 residues. CDR3 sequence reads: CAIRPGQGAGANVLTF. CDR3 nucleotides: TGTGCCATCAGACCGGGACAGGGGGCTGGGGCCAACGTCCTGACTTTC.

The DNA for the CDR3 is TGTGCCAGCAGCTTAGGTACAGTGCCTCAAGAGACCCAGTACTTC. Translated: CASSLGTVPQETQYF. The chain combines TRBV7-9 with TRBJ2-5, with no clear D. CDR3 length equals 15 residues. Germline CDR1 and CDR2: SEHNR and FQNEAQ (reference sequence). V lost 1 base and J lost 2, with 11 bases in between.

The rearrangement links TRBV7-8 to TRBJ2-3, with TRBD1 matching over 7 bases. This CDR3 has 15 amino acids. V gave up 5 bases and J gave up 0 bases; unmatched junction bases: 5. Germline V CDR1 and CDR2: SGHVS, FQNEAQ. This chain's CDR3 is CASSRGQLSTDTQYF. The CDR3 DNA sequence: TGTGCCAGCAGCCGGGGACAGCTAAGCACAGATACGCAGTATTTT.

The chain recombines TRBV30 with TRBJ2-5, with TRBD1 matching 8 bases. V was clipped by 2 bases and J by 5 bases; unmatched bases: 4. The CDR3 loop spans 13 amino acids. Germline V CDR1 and CDR2: GTSNPN, SVGIG (reference sequence). For the CDR3, the DNA is TGTGCCTGGAGTTTGGACAGGGATGAGACCCAGTACTTC. Its translation is CAWSLDRDETQYF.

V is TRBV20-1 and J is TRBJ1-2; no clear D gene. In germline, CDR1 is DFQATT, CDR2 SNEGSKA (reference sequence). V lost 5 bases, J lost 5 bases, and 9 bases lay in between. CDR3 length equals 11 residues. The CDR3 loop reads CSAGREYGYTF. The CDR3 DNA follows: TGCAGTGCTGGGAGGGAGTATGGCTACACCTTC.

The CDR3 coding sequence is TGTGCCAGCTTACAAACCACTGCGAGCGGGGGGCTCGATACGCAGTATTTT. Residues: CASLQTTASGGLDTQYF. The chain employs TRBV7-2 and TRBJ2-3, with 9 bases aligning to TRBD2. This CDR3 comprises 17 residues. The V and J ends lost 8 bases and 6 bases, in that order; junction bases with no gene match: 18. The V gene's germline CDR1 is SGHTA and CDR2 FQGNSA.

The chain links TRBV5-1 to TRBJ1-6; unclear D gene. V was clipped by 0 bases and J by 6 bases, with 7 bases between them. The CDR3 contains 14 residues. Germline V lookup: CDR1 SGHRS, CDR2 YFSETQ. CDR3 region: CASSLEPSNSPLHF. DNA for the CDR3: TGCGCCAGCAGCTTGGAACCGAGTAATTCACCCCTCCACTTT.

In its sample, this clone was seen once. V and J are TRBV7-9 and TRBJ1-1; D possibly corresponds to TRBD1 (6 bases). Germline CDR1 SEHNR, CDR2 FQNEAQ (reference sequence). V was clipped by 5 bases and J by 4 bases, with 23 bases between them. This CDR3 is built from 17 residues. In DNA, the CDR3 is TGTGCCAGCAGCCCACTTGGAGGGGGGGGCGGGGGCACTGAAGCTTTCTTT. It specifies CASSPLGGGGGGTEAFF.

The gene calls are TRBV6-5 and TRBJ1-2; 8 bases line up with TRBD1. Per germline, CDR1 MNHEY and CDR2 SVGAGI. The CDR3 totals 15 residues. Germline trimming cut 6 bases from V and 4 bases from J; bases unmatched to any gene: 10. DNA of the CDR3: TGTGCCAGCAGGCCAGCGGGACAGGAGAGCTATGGCTACACCTTC. Translation gives CASRPAGQESYGYTF.

The chain has TRBV7-3 and TRBJ1-4, with 9 positions matching TRBD1. Germline CDR1 and CDR2: SGHTA and FQGTGA. Trimming removed 3 bases from V and 8 bases from J; junction bases left unmatched: 16. There are 18 residues in the CDR3. CDR3 nucleotide sequence: TGTGCCAGCAGCTTGGTGTCGTGGAGGAGGGACAGGGAGGAAAAACTGTTTTTT. It yields the protein CASSLVSWRRDREEKLFF.

V usage is TRBV19 and J usage is TRBJ1-5; maybe TRBD1 (5 bases). This CDR3 contains 16 residues. Trimming took 3 bases from V and 2 from J, leaving 14 bases between them. Germline CDR1 and CDR2: LNHDA and SQIVND (reference sequence). The CDR3 reads CASSIGGTLGNQPQHF. The CDR3 bases are TGTGCCAGTAGTATCGGGGGGACCTTGGGCAATCAGCCCCAGCATTTT.

This sequence joins TRBV19 and TRBJ1-2, with 8 bases identical to TRBD1. Germline CDR1 LNHDA, CDR2 SQIVND (reference sequence). The trim removed 5 bases at V and 8 bases at J, leaving 1 base unmatched. The CDR3 is made up of 11 amino acids. CDR3 nucleotides: TGTGCCAGTAGTGACAGGGGCGGCTACACCTTC. Protein sequence: CASSDRGGYTF.

J is TRBJ1-5 and V is TRBV15, with D tentatively TRBD1 (5 bases). V was pared by 7 bases and J by 7 bases, with 14 bases between. This CDR3 region has 13 residues. Germline V gene sequence: CDR1 LNHNV, CDR2 YYDKDF (reference sequence). The CDR3 loop reads CATTKTGGQPQHF. CDR3 bases: TGTGCCACCACCAAAACAGGCGGCCAGCCCCAGCATTTT.

This chain links TRBV12-3 or TRBV12-4 with TRBJ1-2; D remains unclear. With 3 bases removed from V and 4 bases from J, the gap between germline ends came to 6 bases. The CDR3 sequence is 12 residues long. In DNA form, the CDR3 reads TGTGCCAGCAGTTTCTTCCCCTATGGCTACACCTTC. This translates into CASSFFPYGYTF.

The table lists this clone with a count of one. J is TRBJ1-2 and V is TRBV20-1, with unresolved D. V was shortened by 2 bases and J by 5 bases, with 3 bases between the two germline ends. The length of the CDR3 is 10 residues. The germline CDR1 and CDR2 sequences are DFQATT and SNEGSKA (reference sequence). Written as DNA, the CDR3 is TGCAGTGCTAGATCGTATGGCTACACCTTC. Its translation is CSARSYGYTF.

This clone was detected once. The gene calls are TRBV30 and TRBJ2-2; D is uncertain. V was clipped by 0 bases and J by 1 base, with 6 bases between them. Germline values: CDR1 GTSNPN, CDR2 SVGIG (reference sequence). This CDR3 comprises 14 residues. CDR3 sequence (DNA): TGTGCCTGGAGTGTAGACTGGAACACCGGGGAGCTGTTTTTT. Its translation is CAWSVDWNTGELFF.